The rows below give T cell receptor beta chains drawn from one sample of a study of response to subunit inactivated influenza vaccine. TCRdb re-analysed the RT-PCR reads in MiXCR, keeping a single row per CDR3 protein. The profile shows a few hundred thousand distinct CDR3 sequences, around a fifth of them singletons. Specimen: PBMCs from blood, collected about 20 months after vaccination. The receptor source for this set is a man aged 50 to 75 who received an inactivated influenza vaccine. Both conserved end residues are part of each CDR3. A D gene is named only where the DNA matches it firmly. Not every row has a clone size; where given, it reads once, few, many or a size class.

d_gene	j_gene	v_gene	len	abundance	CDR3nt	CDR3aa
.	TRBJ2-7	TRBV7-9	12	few	TGTGCCAGCAGCTTACCTCAAAACGAGCAGTACTTC	CASSLPQNEQYF
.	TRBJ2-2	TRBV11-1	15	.	TGTGCCAGCAGCGTTAGCCCCAAGGGCGCCGGGGAGCTGTTTTTT	CASSVSPKGAGELFF
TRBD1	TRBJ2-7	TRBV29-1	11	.	TGCAGCGTTGACTTCCGGACAGGGCAGTACTTC	CSVDFRTGQYF
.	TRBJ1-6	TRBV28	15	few	TGTGCCAGCAACCTCCCTAGCTCCTATAATTCACCCCTCCACTTT	CASNLPSSYNSPLHF
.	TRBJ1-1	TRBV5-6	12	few	TGTGCCAGCAGCTTGGCCCGCTGGGAAGCTTTCTTT	CASSLARWEAFF
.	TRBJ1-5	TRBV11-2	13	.	TGTGCCAGCATGGGGGGTCCACCTGGGACGCAGCATTTT	CASMGGPPGTQHF
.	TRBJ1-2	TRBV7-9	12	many	TGTGCCAGCAGCTTAGAGGGACACTCCCCGGCCTTC	CASSLEGHSPAF
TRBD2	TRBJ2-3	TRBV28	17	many	TGTGCCAGCAGTTTCCCCCTTGAGCGGGGGAACACAGATACGCAGTATTTT	CASSFPLERGNTDTQYF
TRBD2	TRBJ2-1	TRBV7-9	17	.	TGTGCCAGCAAATTGGGTCTAGCGGGGGGACCCTACAATGAGCAGTTCTTC	CASKLGLAGGPYNEQFF
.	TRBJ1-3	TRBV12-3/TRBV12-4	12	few	TGTGCCAGCAGTCCGTCCCGAAACACCATATATTTT	CASSPSRNTIYF
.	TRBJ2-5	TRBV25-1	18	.	TGTGCCAGCAGTGCCGACCGACTATCCCGGATGGCGCAAGAGACCCAGTACTTC	CASSADRLSRMAQETQYF
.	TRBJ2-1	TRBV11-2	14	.	TGTGCCAGCAGCCTCCTCCGGGAGCTGGGTGAGCAGTTCTTC	CASSLLRELGEQFF
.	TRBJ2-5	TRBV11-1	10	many	TGTGCCAGCAGAGGAGAGACCCAGTACTTC	CASRGETQYF
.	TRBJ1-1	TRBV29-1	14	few	TGCAGCGTTGAAGGGCGGGCGGCACACACTGAAGCTTTCTTT	CSVEGRAAHTEAFF
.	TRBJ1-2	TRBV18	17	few	TGTGCCAGCTCACCAAACATCCCCCTTGGGGGATCCTATGGCTACACCTTC	CASSPNIPLGGSYGYTF
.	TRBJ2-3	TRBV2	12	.	TGTGCCAGCAGTTTAATGACAGATACGCAGTATTTT	CASSLMTDTQYF
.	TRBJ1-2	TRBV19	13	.	TGTGCCAGTAGTATAGAATCTAACTATGGCTACACCTTC	CASSIESNYGYTF
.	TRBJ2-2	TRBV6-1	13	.	TGTGCCAGCAGGGCGGCACGTCCCGGGGAGCTGTTTTTT	CASRAARPGELFF
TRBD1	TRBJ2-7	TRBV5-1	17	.	TGCGCCAGCAGCTCAATTCCGGGACAGCTCCGCTCCTACGAGCAGTACTTC	CASSSIPGQLRSYEQYF
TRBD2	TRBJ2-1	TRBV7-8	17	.	TGTGCCAGCAGCCCACGGACTAGCGGGAGGTTCTACAATGAGCAGTTATTC	CASSPRTSGRFYNEQLF
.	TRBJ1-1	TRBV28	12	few	TGTGCCAGCAGTTCGCTGCGGGGGAGAGCTTTCTTT	CASSSLRGRAFF
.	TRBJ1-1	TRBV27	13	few	TGTGCCAGCAGTTTAAATGCCTATGCTGAAGCTTTCTTT	CASSLNAYAEAFF
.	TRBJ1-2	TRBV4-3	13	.	TGCGCCAGCAGCCAAGGGGTAGACACCACAGGCACCTTC	CASSQGVDTTGTF
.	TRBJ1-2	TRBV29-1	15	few	TGCAGCGCAGATGACATCCGGACAGCTAACTATGGCTACACCTTC	CSADDIRTANYGYTF
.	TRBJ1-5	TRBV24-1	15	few	TGTGCCACCAGTGATCCCCGGCAGGGAAATCAGCCCCAGCATTTT	CATSDPRQGNQPQHF
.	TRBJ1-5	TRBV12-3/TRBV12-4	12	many	TGTGCCAGCAGTTTTGGGGATCAGCCCCAGCATTTT	CASSFGDQPQHF
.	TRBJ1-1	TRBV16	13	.	TGTGCCAGCAGCCAATCCCAGAACACTGAAGCTTTCTTT	CASSQSQNTEAFF
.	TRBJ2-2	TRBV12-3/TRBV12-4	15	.	TGTGCCAGCAAGGGGTGGGCGGAGAACACCGGGGAGCTGTTTTTT	CASKGWAENTGELFF
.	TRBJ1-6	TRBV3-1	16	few	TGTGCCAGCAGCCCGGTCAGGGGCCGCGGGAATTCACCCCTCCACTTT	CASSPVRGRGNSPLHF
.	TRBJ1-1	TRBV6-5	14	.	TGTGCCAGCAGTTTATGGAGTATGAACACTGAAGCTTTCTTT	CASSLWSMNTEAFF
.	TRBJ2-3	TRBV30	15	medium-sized	TGTGCCTGGAGTCCCGGCGGACGGGGGTCGGATACGCAGTATTTT	CAWSPGGRGSDTQYF
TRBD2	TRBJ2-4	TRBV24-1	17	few	TGTGCCACCAGTGATCGGGGACTAGCGGACGCCAAAAACATTCAGTACTTC	CATSDRGLADAKNIQYF
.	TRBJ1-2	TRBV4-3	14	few	TGCGCCAGCAGCCAAGATGCGGGGAACTATGGCTACACCTTC	CASSQDAGNYGYTF
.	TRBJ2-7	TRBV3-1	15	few	TGTGCCAGCAGCCTATCCTTCGGTTCACCCCACGAGCAGTACTTC	CASSLSFGSPHEQYF
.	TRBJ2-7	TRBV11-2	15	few	TGTGCCAGCAGCTTAGAACGACAAAGACTCTACGAGCAGTACTTC	CASSLERQRLYEQYF
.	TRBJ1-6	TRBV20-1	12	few	TGCAGTGCTAGAGAGGGAGGGACACCCCTCCACTTT	CSAREGGTPLHF
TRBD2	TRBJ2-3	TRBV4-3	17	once	TGCGCCAGCAGCCGGGACTTGAGTAGCGGGGGGGGAGATACGCAGTATTTT	CASSRDLSSGGGDTQYF
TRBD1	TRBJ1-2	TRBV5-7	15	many	TGTGCCAGCAGCTTGGAAGGACAGGGGGAGTTTGGCTACACCTTC	CASSLEGQGEFGYTF
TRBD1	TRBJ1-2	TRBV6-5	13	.	TGTGCCAGCAGTTTCCTACAGGGGTATGGCTACACCTTC	CASSFLQGYGYTF
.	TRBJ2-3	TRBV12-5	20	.	TGTGCTAGTGGTTTGGTCCTCCCACGAGTCGTACAGCCTAGCACAGATACGCAGTATTTT	CASGLVLPRVVQPSTDTQYF
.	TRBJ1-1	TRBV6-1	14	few	TGTGCCAGCAGTGTTTGGGCCATGAACACTGAAGCTTTCTTT	CASSVWAMNTEAFF
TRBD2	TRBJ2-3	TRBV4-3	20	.	TGCGCCAGCAGCCAGGAATACGACGCCGGGACTAGCCTACTCAGGGATACGCAGTATTTT	CASSQEYDAGTSLLRDTQYF
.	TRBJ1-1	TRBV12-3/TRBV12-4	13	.	TGTGCCAGCAGTAGTACGGGGAAGACTGAAGCTTTCTTT	CASSSTGKTEAFF
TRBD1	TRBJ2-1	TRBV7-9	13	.	TGTGCCAGCAGCTCCCAAACAGGGGAAAGGCAGTTCTTC	CASSSQTGERQFF
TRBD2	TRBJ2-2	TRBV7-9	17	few	TGTGCCAGCAGCCCCGAATCTAGCGGGGGAAACACCGGGGAGCTGTTTTTT	CASSPESSGGNTGELFF
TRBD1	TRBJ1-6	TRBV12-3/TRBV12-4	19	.	TGTGCCAGCAGGCTAACCGGGACAGGGGGTGGCTCCTATAATTCACCCCTCCACTTT	CASRLTGTGGGSYNSPLHF